This T cell receptor (beta chain) was identified in a study of CD8 T cells in ankylosing spondylitis. In its sample, this clonotype was seen many times. Its antigen is unidentified. Study outcomes and limitations: Past studies reported some motif variants in reactive arthritis synovial fluid and blood. The clones that were linked to disease were reported to be significantly enriched in matched synovial fluid samples from ankylosing spondylitis patients. Seemingly distinctive of ankylosing spondylitis blood was a TCR beta motif formed by eight highly homologous variants.

This CDR3 is built from 15 residues. Trimming removed 5 bases from V and 4 bases from J, with 17 bases in between. Each TCR beta library was made by quantitative 5'-RACE that incorporated molecular barcodes. TCRdb processed the 5' RACE reads anew with MiXCR; each CDR3 protein has one entry. The sample carries roughly 230,000 distinct CDR3 sequences, roughly 18% recorded once. The chain employs TRBV12-3 or TRBV12-4 and TRBJ1-2, with D perhaps matching TRBD1 (5 bases). The TCR originated in a male donor with ankylosing spondylitis or in good health (not recorded which). The sequenced sample was blood, either unsorted or a sorted T cell fraction (not recorded which). CDR3 in DNA: TGTGCCAGCAGTCTCGGGGCGGATCCCTTCTATGGCTACACCTTC. This encodes CASSLGADPFYGYTF.